This T cell receptor (beta chain) was identified during a study of cytomegalovirus exposure and HLA in healthy donors. This CDR3 is built from 16 residues. Trimming removed 0 bases at V and 2 bases at J, with 15 bases between. Germline lookup yields CDR1 SGDLS and CDR2 YYNGEE. Study-level points and caveats: Apparent HLA restriction characterized most CMV-associated TCR beta chains in a later analysis. Accurate prediction of HLA-A and HLA-B alleles (for most subjects) was reportedly achieved from TCR beta sequences. An assumption of roughly uniform sequencing depth across donors underlay the presence/absence analyses. Rarity characterized most TCR sequences, yet some public TCRs appeared in many donors.

Both 60 Vbeta primers and 13 Jbeta primers went into the PCR. Produced via immunoSEQ multiplex PCR; TCRdb's table is partial and in-frame only. The table lists around 120,000 clones, about four fifths of them singletons, with about 1.8% in the top ten. As to this clone: What it binds is not known.

This receptor was identified in a man younger than 35 in good health and CMV-seronegative. The sequenced material came from PBMCs. The chain is built from TRBV9 and TRBJ2-7; a possible D gene is TRBD1 (5 bases). The CDR3 reads CASSVGVQGRPYEQYF. DNA for the CDR3: TGTGCCAGCAGCGTAGGTGTCCAGGGCAGACCCTACGAGCAGTACTTC.